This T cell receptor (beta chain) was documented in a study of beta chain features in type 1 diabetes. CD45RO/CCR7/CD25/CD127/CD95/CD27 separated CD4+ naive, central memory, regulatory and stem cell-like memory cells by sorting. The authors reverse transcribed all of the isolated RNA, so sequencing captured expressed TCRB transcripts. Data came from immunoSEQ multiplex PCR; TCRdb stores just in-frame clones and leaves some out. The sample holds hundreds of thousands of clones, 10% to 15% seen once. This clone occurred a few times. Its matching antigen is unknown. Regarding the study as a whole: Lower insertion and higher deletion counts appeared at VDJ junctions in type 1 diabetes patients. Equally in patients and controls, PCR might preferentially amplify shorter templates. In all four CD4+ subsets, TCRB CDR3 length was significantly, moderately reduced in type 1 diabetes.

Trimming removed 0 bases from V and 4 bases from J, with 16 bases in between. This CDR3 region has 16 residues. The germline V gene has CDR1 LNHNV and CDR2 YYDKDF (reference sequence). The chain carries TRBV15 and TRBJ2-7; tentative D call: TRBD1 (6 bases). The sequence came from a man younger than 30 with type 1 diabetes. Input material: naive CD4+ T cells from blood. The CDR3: CATSRDRTARLYEQYF. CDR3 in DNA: TGTGCCACCAGCAGAGATAGGACAGCCCGGCTTTACGAGCAGTACTTC.